Following are 8 T cell receptor beta chains from one sample sequenced in a study of T cells in narcolepsy. Only in-frame clones appear in the TCRdb table, and some are missing; sequencing was by immunoSEQ multiplex PCR. Among about 43,000 clones listed, approximately 88% were seen once. Sequencing used CD45RA- memory CD4+ T cells from PBMCs. These receptors originate from a human donor with narcolepsy.

This clone has just one count. Written as DNA, the CDR3 is TGCAGCGTCGAGAAAGACAGGAAGGAGACCCAGTACTTC. The encoded protein is CSVEKDRKETQYF. The chain has TRBV29-1 and TRBJ2-5; tentatively, D is TRBD1 (6 bases). CDR1 and CDR2 (germline): SQVTM, ANQGSEA. With 6 bases removed from V and 5 bases from J, the gap between germline ends came to 16 bases. The CDR3 is made up of 13 amino acids.

The rearrangement links TRBV5-1 to TRBJ2-5; D possibly corresponds to TRBD1 (5 bases). The germline V gene has CDR1 SGHRS and CDR2 YFSETQ. The CDR3 runs to 15 residues. V shed 7 bases and J shed 2 bases, with 18 bases lying between them. CDR3 sequence: CASARVQQVQETQYF. Written as DNA, the CDR3 is TGCGCCAGCGCCAGGGTACAGCAGGTACAAGAGACCCAGTACTTC.

This rearrangement joins TRBV19 to TRBJ2-7; weak D call: TRBD1 (5 bases). CDR3 length equals 16 residues. The ends were cut back, 5 bases at V and 0 bases at J, with 17 bases in the middle. Looked up from germline, CDR1 is LNHDA and CDR2 is SQIVND (reference sequence). In DNA, the CDR3 is TGTGCCAGTAGTCGTAGTATAGGGGAAAGCTCCTACGAGCAGTACTTC. Translating gives CASSRSIGESSYEQYF.

V usage is TRBV10-3 and J usage is TRBJ2-6; D ambiguous. The ends were cut back, 3 bases at V and 0 bases at J, with 3 bases in the middle. This CDR3 contains 14 residues. Germline values: CDR1 ENHRY, CDR2 SYGVKD. DNA for the CDR3: TGTGCCATCAGTGAAGACTCTGGGGCCAACGTCCTGACTTTC. Protein: CAISEDSGANVLTF.

The rearrangement joins TRBV7-2 to TRBJ1-4; D is ambiguous. Germline V gene data show CDR1 as SGHTA and CDR2 as FQGNSA. Trimming shortened V by 5 bases and J by 4 bases, and 11 bases separated the two germline ends. CDR3 length: 14 amino acids. CDR3 region: CASSPAAVNEKLFF. DNA for the CDR3: TGTGCCAGCAGCCCGGCGGCGGTTAATGAAAAACTGTTTTTT. Supplemented by reference TRBV7-2 and TRBJ1-4, the full variable domain reads GAGVSQSPSNKVTEKGKDVELRCDPISGHTALYWYRQSLGQGLEFLIYFQGNSAPDKSGLPSDRFSAERTGGSVSTLTIQRTQQEDSAVYLCASSPAAVNEKLFFGSGTQLSVL.

The chain uses TRBV9 and TRBJ2-2, with D possibly being TRBD2 (5 bases). V lost 0 bases and J 7 bases, leaving 13 bases between the germline ends. The CDR3 runs to 15 residues. In germline, CDR1 is SGDLS, CDR2 YYNGEE. The CDR3 sequence: CASSVGTDFSGELFF. The CDR3 DNA reads as TGTGCCAGCAGCGTAGGGACTGACTTCAGCGGGGAGCTGTTTTTT.

This clone showed up just once. The chain is built from TRBV4-3 and TRBJ1-2; D perhaps matches TRBD1 (6 bases). Trimming removed 1 base from V and 7 bases from J, with 19 bases in between. Germline assignment: CDR1 LGHNA and CDR2 YSLEER. This CDR3 spans 16 amino acids. The CDR3 nucleotides are TGCGCCAGCAGCCAAGGAACCAGGGGAACAGCATTTGGCTACACCTTC. Amino acids: CASSQGTRGTAFGYTF.

The rearrangement links TRBV5-8 to TRBJ2-2; 9 bases are shared with TRBD1. Trimming cost V 3 bases and J 1 base; bases outside gene matches: 7. Germline CDR1 and CDR2: SGHTS and YDEGEE. The CDR3 has 17 residues. Written as DNA, the CDR3 is TGTGCCAGCAGCTCCGGGACAGGGTCTGTGAACACCGGGGAGCTGTTTTTT. This codes for CASSSGTGSVNTGELFF.